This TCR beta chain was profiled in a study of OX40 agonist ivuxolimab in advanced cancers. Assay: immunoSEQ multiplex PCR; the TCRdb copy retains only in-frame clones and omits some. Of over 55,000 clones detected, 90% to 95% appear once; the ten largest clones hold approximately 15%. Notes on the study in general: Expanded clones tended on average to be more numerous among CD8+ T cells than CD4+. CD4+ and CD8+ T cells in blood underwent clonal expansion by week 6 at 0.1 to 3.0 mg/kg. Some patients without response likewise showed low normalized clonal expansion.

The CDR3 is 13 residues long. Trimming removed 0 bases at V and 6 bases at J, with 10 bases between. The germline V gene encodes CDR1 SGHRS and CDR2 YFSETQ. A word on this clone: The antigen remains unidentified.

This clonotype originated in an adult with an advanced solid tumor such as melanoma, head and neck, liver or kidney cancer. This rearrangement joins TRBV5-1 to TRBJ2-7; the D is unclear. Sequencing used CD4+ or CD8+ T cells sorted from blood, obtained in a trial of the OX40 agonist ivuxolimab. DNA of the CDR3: TGCGCCAGCAGCTTGGAAAGCCCCCCCGAGCAGTACTTC. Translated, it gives CASSLESPPEQYF.